A single sample gave rise to the 15 T cell receptor beta chains below, sequenced in a study of blood T cell repertoires in COVID-19. Assay: immunoSEQ multiplex PCR; the TCRdb copy retains only in-frame clones and omits some. The sample has about 320,000 clones; over 75% are singletons. The sequenced sample was PBMCs or T cells enriched from blood (not recorded which). The receptors were sampled from a woman aged 18-35 years who had recovered from COVID-19.

V usage is TRBV7-3 and J usage is TRBJ2-5, with TRBD2 matching 7 bases. Per germline, CDR1 SGHTA and CDR2 FQGTGA. The CDR3 covers 14 residues. V shed 3 bases and J 4 bases; nucleotides not matched to a gene: 5. The DNA for the CDR3 is TGTGCCAGCAGCTTCGGACTAGTGGGAGAGACCCAGTACTTC. It specifies CASSFGLVGETQYF.

The DNA for the CDR3 is TGTGCCACCAGTCCGGGCAATCAGCCCCAGCATTTT. Translating gives CATSPGNQPQHF. This chain connects TRBV24-1 to TRBJ1-5; D is unclear. CDR3 length: 12 residues. V was pared by 6 bases and J by 2 bases, with 4 bases between. Germline CDR1 and CDR2: KGHDR and SFDVKD.

The V and J genes are TRBV24-1 and TRBJ2-3; 10 bases match TRBD2. With 0 bases clipped from V and 3 bases from J, the junction kept 5 bases outside the gene matches. This CDR3 contains 17 residues. Germline-derived CDR1 and CDR2 are KGHDR and SFDVKD. The CDR3 sequence: CATSDLGASGGTDTQYF. The CDR3 nucleotides read TGTGCCACCAGTGATTTGGGGGCTAGCGGGGGTACAGATACGCAGTATTTT.

The chain combines TRBV7-9 with TRBJ1-1; D gene ambiguous. This CDR3 has 13 residues. V lost 0 bases and J 7 bases, leaving 9 bases between the germline ends. Germline assignment: CDR1 SEHNR and CDR2 FQNEAQ (reference sequence). The CDR3, as DNA: TGTGCCAGCAGCTTAGCTCCCAGTGGTGAAGCTTTCTTT. Residues: CASSLAPSGEAFF.

The table lists this clone with a count of one. This sequence joins TRBV7-3 and TRBJ2-1; 7 bases line up with TRBD1. The trim removed 1 base at V and 5 bases at J, leaving 8 bases unmatched. Germline V CDR1 and CDR2: SGHTA, FQGTGA. The CDR3 extends over 16 amino acids. The CDR3 coding sequence is TGTGCCAGCAGCTTAAGAGGACAGGTAGGCGACAATGAGCAGTTCTTC. Its translation is CASSLRGQVGDNEQFF.

CDR3: CASSSGQDYNEKLFF. The CDR3 DNA follows: TGTGCCAGTAGTAGCGGACAGGACTATAATGAAAAACTGTTTTTT. The chain carries TRBV19 and TRBJ1-4, with 7 nucleotides matching TRBD1. Germline V CDR1 and CDR2: LNHDA, SQIVND (reference sequence). CDR3 length: 15 amino acids. V was clipped by 4 bases and J by 4 bases; unmatched bases: 6.

V is TRBV3-1 (or the pseudogene TRBV3-2) and J is TRBJ1-1; 8 bases match TRBD1. CDR3 length equals 14 residues. From germline, CDR1 is LGHDT and CDR2 YNNKEL (reference sequence). J lost 3 bases, V lost 4 bases, and 4 bases had no gene match. The CDR3 region has the DNA TGTGCCAGCAGCCGACAGGGGTATGACACTGAAGCTTTCTTT. This codes for CASSRQGYDTEAFF.

The chain joins TRBV6-1 to TRBJ1-1; D not certain. Germline CDR1 is MNHNS and CDR2 is SASEGT. This CDR3 spans 14 amino acids. V lost 3 bases and J 11 bases, leaving 19 bases between the germline ends. CDR3 sequence (DNA): TGTGCCAGCAGTGAGTCTCCGCGAGAGGATGTTGCTTTCTTT. This gives the protein CASSESPREDVAFF.

Here the CDR3 reads CASSPPDSPNQPQHF. CDR3 nucleotide sequence: TGTGCCAGCAGCCCCCCTGACAGTCCCAATCAGCCCCAGCATTTT. The genes are TRBV9 and TRBJ1-5; the D gene is possibly TRBD1 (5 bases). The CDR3 extends over 15 amino acids. With 4 bases removed from V and 3 bases from J, the gap between germline ends came to 14 bases. Germline V lookup: CDR1 SGDLS, CDR2 YYNGEE.

The chain is built from TRBV6-5 and TRBJ1-1; D is ambiguous. In germline, CDR1 is MNHEY, CDR2 SVGAGI. With 7 bases removed from V and 1 base from J, the gap between germline ends came to 10 bases. The CDR3 length is 13 residues. The CDR3 DNA is TGTGCCAGCATCCCAGAGGAGAACACTGAAGCTTTCTTT. Translating it yields CASIPEENTEAFF.

The V gene is TRBV3-1 (or the pseudogene TRBV3-2), the J gene TRBJ1-1; D gene uncertain. This CDR3 is 14 amino acids long. Germline CDR1 reads LGHDT; CDR2 reads YNNKEL (reference sequence). V was shortened by 0 bases and J by 3 bases, with 8 bases between the two germline ends. The CDR3 DNA reads as TGTGCCAGCAGCCAAGATGTCGGAGACACTGAAGCTTTCTTT. Encoded protein: CASSQDVGDTEAFF.

This clone was seen a single time. The chain couples TRBV6-4 to TRBJ2-2, with TRBD1 matching over 7 bases. The germline gives CDR1 MRHNA, CDR2 SNTAGT. J lost 5 bases, V lost 3 bases, and 6 bases had no gene match. The CDR3 contains 15 residues. CDR3 in amino acids: CASSEETGWTGELFF. The CDR3 region has the DNA TGTGCCAGCAGTGAAGAGACAGGGTGGACCGGGGAGCTGTTTTTT.

This chain uses TRBV5-1 with TRBJ1-1; D gene uncertain. The germline V gene has CDR1 SGHRS and CDR2 YFSETQ. The CDR3 totals 14 residues. V lost 0 bases, J lost 3 bases, and 9 bases lay in between. The CDR3 DNA reads as TGCGCCAGCAGCTTGGAGTCAGGTTACACTGAAGCTTTCTTT. Translating it yields CASSLESGYTEAFF.

CDR3 region: CASNEGRGTEAFF. As DNA, the CDR3 is TGTGCCAGTAACGAAGGGAGGGGCACTGAAGCTTTCTTT. The gene calls are TRBV19 and TRBJ1-1; D may be TRBD1 (5 bases). Germline CDR1 LNHDA, CDR2 SQIVND (reference sequence). Trimming took 7 bases from V and 4 from J, leaving 13 bases between them. The CDR3 contains 13 residues.

CDR3 loop: CASSRTSGAYEQYF. The CDR3, as DNA: TGCGCCAGCAGCCGGACTAGCGGAGCCTACGAGCAGTACTTC. The J gene is TRBJ2-7, the V gene TRBV4-1, with 10 bases matching TRBD2. Germline trimming cut 4 bases from V and 2 bases from J; bases unmatched to any gene: 2. CDR1 and CDR2 from the germline V gene are MGHRA and YSYEKL. This CDR3 contains 14 residues.